The rows below give T cell receptor beta chains drawn from one sample of a study of blood T cell repertoires in COVID-19. TCRdb keeps only in-frame clones here, not all; method: immunoSEQ multiplex PCR. The data show some 50,000 clones, roughly 77% seen once. The sequenced sample consisted of peripheral blood. Receptors originate from a human donor with active or convalescent COVID-19. The donor label of this sample is uncertain. Each CDR3 is given with its conserved first and last residue. The order of the fields is clone size, D gene, V gene, CDR3 length, J gene, CDR3 DNA, CDR3 protein. D genes are given only for firm matches. Rows may omit the clone size; those that give it use once, few, many or a size class.

>few|.|TRBV9|18|TRBJ1-5
TGTGCCAGCAGCGTAGGTCCAGGGGAAGTAATGAAGGATCAGCCCCAGCATTTT
CASSVGPGEVMKDQPQHF
>few|.|TRBV19|17|TRBJ1-2
TGTGCCAGTAGTGCCCTCTCAAACAGGGAAAGACTCTATGGCTACACCTTC
CASSALSNRERLYGYTF
>many|.|TRBV9|14|TRBJ2-7
TGTGCCAGCAGCGTAGGGGCTCCTTCCTACGAGCAGTACTTC
CASSVGAPSYEQYF
>.|.|TRBV19|14|TRBJ2-2
TGTGCCAGTATAGCTGGGAGAAACACCGGGGAGCTGTTTTTT
CASIAGRNTGELFF
>.|.|TRBV4-1|15|TRBJ2-1
TGCGCCAGCAGCCGAGGCGGGACCAACTACAATGAGCAGTTCTTC
CASSRGGTNYNEQFF
>few|TRBD1|TRBV6-2/TRBV6-3|15|TRBJ2-5
TGTGCCAGCAGTTACCCCACGACAGGGTTAGAGACCCAGTACTTC
CASSYPTTGLETQYF
>.|.|TRBV29-1|13|TRBJ2-3
TGCAGCGCCCTAGGACAGAACCTGAATACGCAGTATTTT
CSALGQNLNTQYF
>.|.|TRBV5-1|15|TRBJ2-7
TGCGCCAGCAGCTTGGCGGGCGGGCTGCCCTACGAGCAGTACTTC
CASSLAGGLPYEQYF
>once|.|TRBV12-3/TRBV12-4|12|TRBJ1-1
TGTGCCAGCAGTTACAGGGAAACTGAAGCTTTCTTT
CASSYRETEAFF
>.|.|TRBV4-1|17|TRBJ1-5
TGCGCCAGCAGCCTCCAAGAAGGAGGGGAGGGGAATCAGCCCCAGCATTTT
CASSLQEGGEGNQPQHF
>.|TRBD2|TRBV13|20|TRBJ2-1
TGTGCCAGCAGCTCCCGGATAGCGGTCCTGAGCGGGAGATCCTACAATGAGCAGTTCTTC
CASSSRIAVLSGRSYNEQFF
>.|.|TRBV28|15|TRBJ2-1
TGTGCCAGCTCCGAGGGGAGGAGCTCCTACAATGAGCAGTTCTTC
CASSEGRSSYNEQFF
>once|.|TRBV5-8|15|TRBJ2-1
TGTGCCAGCAGCTTGGGTGCGCGGATGGACAATGAGCAGTTCTTC
CASSLGARMDNEQFF
>.|.|TRBV28|12|TRBJ2-7
TGTGCCAGCAGTACCCAGGGTCCCGAGCAGTACTTC
CASSTQGPEQYF
>.|TRBD1|TRBV10-2|12|TRBJ2-5
TGCGCCAGCAGGACAGGGCTAGAGACCCAGTACTTC
CASRTGLETQYF
>few|.|TRBV19|15|TRBJ2-7
TGTGCCAGTAGTCAAACAGGGTTAGGGGCCTACGAGCAGTACTTC
CASSQTGLGAYEQYF
>.|TRBD1|TRBV12-3/TRBV12-4|13|TRBJ2-3
TGTGCCAGCAACCGACAGGGGGCCGATACGCAGTATTTT
CASNRQGADTQYF
>.|TRBD1|TRBV7-9|15|TRBJ2-7
TGTGCCAGCAGCAGGAACACGGGACAGAGCTACGAGCAGTACTTC
CASSRNTGQSYEQYF
>once|TRBD2|TRBV30|16|TRBJ2-3
TGTGCCTGGGCAAGAGGGACTAGCGGGAGTGCAGATACGCAGTATTTT
CAWARGTSGSADTQYF
>.|.|TRBV7-2|16|TRBJ2-4
TGTGCCAGCAGCTTACAAGACAGGACATACAAAAACATTCAGTACTTC
CASSLQDRTYKNIQYF
>.|TRBD1|TRBV6-6|16|TRBJ2-7
TGTGCCAGCAGTGGGGCAGGACAGGGAGGTCCCTACGAGCAGTACTTC
CASSGAGQGGPYEQYF